This T cell receptor beta chain was profiled in a study of Graves' ophthalmopathy and Graves' hyperthyroidism. Diagnosis was based on clinical symptoms, serum thyroxine, TRAb, thyroid ultrasound and orbital computed tomography. Germline loops: CDR1 WNHNN, CDR2 SYGVQD (reference sequence). This CDR3 region has 13 residues. V lost 9 bases, J lost 4 bases, and 1 base stayed unmatched. As the template, RNA transcripts were used to amplify TCR beta CDR3 regions. HTBI primers served in a first-round RT-PCR, which a second-round multiplex PCR followed. A single record per CDR3 protein comes from TCRdb applying MiXCR to the multiplex PCR reads. Of roughly 500,000 distinct CDR3 sequences listed, approximately 15% are singletons. Many counts were recorded for this clonotype.

The sequence came from a woman aged 25 to 39 with Graves' ophthalmopathy. This sequence joins TRBV10-1 and TRBJ2-2, with 11 bases matching TRBD2. What was sequenced was blood. The CDR3 region has the DNA TGCGCCAGTGGACTAGCGGGCACCGGGGAGCTGTTTTTT. Encoded protein: CASGLAGTGELFF.